The 11 T cell receptor beta chains below come from one sample, sequenced in a study of T cell responses to AZD1222 COVID-19 vaccine. The method was immunoSEQ multiplex PCR; TCRdb's version includes in-frame clones alone and lacks a portion of them. In the table there are some 160,000 clones, more than 85% of which are singletons. Source: peripheral blood, taken on day 0 of AZD1222 vaccination. The receptors stem from an adult in good health.

The rearrangement links TRBV5-1 to TRBJ2-1, with D possibly TRBD1 on 5 matching bases. V was pared by 0 bases and J by 7 bases, with 8 bases between. Germline V gives CDR1 SGHRS, CDR2 YFSETQ. This CDR3 spans 13 amino acids. CDR3 sequence: CASSLVPGNEQFF. In DNA, the CDR3 is TGCGCCAGCAGCTTGGTCCCAGGGAATGAGCAGTTCTTC.

This chain links TRBV5-4 with TRBJ1-2; D call uncertain. Trimming pared 1 base from V and 3 bases from J, leaving 16 bases between. The CDR3 sequence is 16 residues long. Looked up from germline, CDR1 is SGHNT and CDR2 is YYREEE (reference sequence). The CDR3 nucleotides read TGTGCCAGCAGCTTGAGTTTACGCGTTGGGGACTATGGCTACACCTTC. Amino acid sequence: CASSLSLRVGDYGYTF. The variable domain in full, with the rest retrieved from reference TRBV5-4 and TRBJ1-2, is ETGVTQSPTHLIKTRGQQVTLRCSSQSGHNTVSWYQQALGQGPQFIFQYYREEENGRGNFPPRFSGLQFPNYSSELNVNALELDDSALYLCASSLSLRVGDYGYTFGSGTRLTVV.

The V and J genes are TRBV30 and TRBJ2-2; weak D call: TRBD1 (5 bases). In germline, CDR1 is GTSNPN, CDR2 SVGIG (reference sequence). V dropped 8 bases and J dropped 4 bases, with 17 bases sitting between them. This CDR3 contains 14 residues. CDR3 protein: CARLDRGITGELFF. CDR3 DNA: TGTGCCCGCCTCGACAGAGGAATCACCGGGGAGCTGTTTTTT.

The chain has TRBV13 and TRBJ2-1; D remains unclear. CDR1 and CDR2 (germline): PRHDT, FYEKMQ (reference sequence). Trimming cost V 5 bases and J 2 bases, with 7 bases left between them. The CDR3 has 13 amino acids. CDR3 coding DNA: TGTGCCAGCAGCACCACACCCTACAATGAGCAGTTCTTC. It codes for CASSTTPYNEQFF.

This sequence joins TRBV27 and TRBJ1-5; TRBD1 aligns across 7 bases. From germline, CDR1 is MNHEY and CDR2 SMNVEV (reference sequence). Losses at the gene ends were 3 bases for V and 0 bases for J; bases not matched to a gene: 2. The length of the CDR3 is 15 residues. DNA of the CDR3: TGTGCCAGCAGTTTCACAGGGGTTAGCAATCAGCCCCAGCATTTT. It yields the protein CASSFTGVSNQPQHF.

This chain joins TRBV28 and TRBJ1-3; a possible D gene is TRBD1 (5 bases). Trimming shortened V by 6 bases and J by 0 bases, and 15 bases separated the two germline ends. CDR3 size: 16 residues. Germline values: CDR1 MDHEN, CDR2 SYDVKM. The CDR3 sequence is CASSKELGDSGNTIYF. The CDR3 DNA reads TGTGCCAGCAGCAAGGAGTTGGGGGACTCTGGAAACACCATATATTTT. The variable domain in full, with the rest retrieved from reference TRBV28 and TRBJ1-3, is DVKVTQSSRYLVKRTGEKVFLECVQDMDHENMFWYRQDPGLGLRLIYFSYDVKMKEKGDIPEGYSVSREKKERFSLILESASTNQTSMYLCASSKELGDSGNTIYFGEGSWLTVV.

The V gene is TRBV10-3, the J gene TRBJ1-6; D is ambiguous. Trimming left V 9 bases short and J 7 bases short, with 13 bases between. Germline V gene sequence: CDR1 ENHRY, CDR2 SYGVKD. The CDR3 has 13 amino acids. CDR3 protein: CAIHPHMNSPLHF. CDR3 bases: TGTGCCATTCACCCGCACATGAATTCACCCCTCCACTTT.

V gene TRBV5-6 combines with J gene TRBJ2-7, with 11 positions matching TRBD2. The CDR3 is made up of 16 amino acids. Trimming at V came to 4 bases and at J to 2 bases, leaving 8 bases not matched to a gene. Germline V lookup: CDR1 SGHDT, CDR2 YYEEEE. The DNA of the CDR3 is TGTGCCAGCAGCACACCGACTAGCGGGGCAACCTACGAGCAGTACTTC. As protein: CASSTPTSGATYEQYF.

The rearrangement uses TRBV3-1 (or the pseudogene TRBV3-2) and TRBJ2-3; either TRBD1 or TRBD2 may fit D (5 bases each). V was clipped by 2 bases and J by 6 bases, with 9 bases between them. This CDR3 has 13 amino acids. CDR1 is LGHDT, CDR2 YNNKEL, per germline (reference sequence). The CDR3 DNA is TGTGCCAGCAGCCAATGGGACCGTGATACGCAGTATTTT. It yields the protein CASSQWDRDTQYF.

The gene calls are TRBV30 and TRBJ2-2; 7 bases line up with TRBD1. V lost 2 bases to trimming and J lost 6 bases; unmatched junction nucleotides: 3. The CDR3 totals 13 residues. Germline loops: CDR1 GTSNPN, CDR2 SVGIG (reference sequence). CDR3 in amino acids: CAWSRQGPGELFF. CDR3 bases: TGTGCCTGGAGTCGACAGGGCCCCGGGGAGCTGTTTTTT.

As DNA, the CDR3 is TGCGCCAGCACTCCTTGGGGAGGAGCAGATACGCAGTATTTT. It specifies CASTPWGGADTQYF. This chain links TRBV5-1 with TRBJ2-3; D may be TRBD2 (6 bases). Germline V gives CDR1 SGHRS, CDR2 YFSETQ. Trimming shortened V by 6 bases and J by 4 bases, and 15 bases separated the two germline ends. The CDR3 is 14 residues long.